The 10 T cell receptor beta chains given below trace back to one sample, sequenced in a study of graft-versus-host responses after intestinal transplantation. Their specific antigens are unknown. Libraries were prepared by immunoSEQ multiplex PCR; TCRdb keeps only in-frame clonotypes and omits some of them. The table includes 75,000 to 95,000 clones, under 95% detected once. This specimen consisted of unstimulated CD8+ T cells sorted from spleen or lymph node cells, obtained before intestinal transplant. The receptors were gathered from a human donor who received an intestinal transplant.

Here the CDR3 reads CASSPPGTYYEQYF. The DNA of the CDR3 is TGTGCCAGCAGCCCTCCCGGGACTTACTACGAGCAGTACTTC. This sequence joins TRBV7-2 and TRBJ2-5; possible D gene TRBD2, 6 bases. The DNA matches TRBJ2-7 better at its end, which makes the J call doubtful. The CDR3 runs 14 residues. Germline loops: CDR1 SGHTA, CDR2 FQGNSA.

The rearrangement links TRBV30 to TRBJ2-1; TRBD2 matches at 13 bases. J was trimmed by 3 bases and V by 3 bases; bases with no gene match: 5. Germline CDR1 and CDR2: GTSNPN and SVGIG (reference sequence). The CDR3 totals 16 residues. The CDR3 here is CAWREGLAGLYNEQFF. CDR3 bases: TGTGCCTGGAGAGAGGGACTAGCGGGGCTCTACAATGAGCAGTTCTTC.

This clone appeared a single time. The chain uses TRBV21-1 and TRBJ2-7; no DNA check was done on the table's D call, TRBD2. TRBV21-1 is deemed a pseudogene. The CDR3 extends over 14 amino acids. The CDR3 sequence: CASSKVTRIYEQYF. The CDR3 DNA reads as TGTGCCAGCAGCAAAGTAACGAGGATATACGAGCAGTACTTC.

CDR3 coding DNA: TGTGCCAGCACCACCACGGGGGGCAGGGAGACCCAGTACTTC. Its protein product is CASTTTGGRETQYF. This chain connects TRBV7-9 to TRBJ2-5, with a possible D match to TRBD2 (7 bases). CDR1 is SEHNR and CDR2 is FQNEAQ in the germline V gene (reference sequence). Trimming stripped 7 bases from V and 5 bases from J, with 17 bases between. The CDR3 is 14 amino acids.

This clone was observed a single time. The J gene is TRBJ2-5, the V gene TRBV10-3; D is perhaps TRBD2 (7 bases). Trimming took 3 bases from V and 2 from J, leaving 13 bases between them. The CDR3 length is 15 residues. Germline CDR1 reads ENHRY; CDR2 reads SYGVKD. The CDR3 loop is CAISEEGGRQETQYF. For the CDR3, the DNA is TGTGCCATCAGTGAAGAGGGGGGGAGACAAGAGACCCAGTACTTC.

DNA of the CDR3: TGTGCCAGCAGTCGTACCGGTGGGACAGGGGGCACAGATACGCAGTATTTT. Protein: CASSRTGGTGGTDTQYF. V and J are TRBV6-8 and TRBJ2-3; 10 bases line up with TRBD1. The CDR3 is made up of 17 amino acids. The V segment lost 5 bases and the J segment 1 base; nucleotides outside the gene matches: 9. CDR1 and CDR2 from the germline V gene are MNHGY and SAAAGT.

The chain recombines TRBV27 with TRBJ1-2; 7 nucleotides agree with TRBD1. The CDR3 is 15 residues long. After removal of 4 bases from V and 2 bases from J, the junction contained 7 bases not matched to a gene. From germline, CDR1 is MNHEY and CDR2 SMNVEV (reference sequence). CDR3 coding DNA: TGTGCCAGCAGTTCACAATGGGACAGCAACTATGGCTACACCTTC. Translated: CASSSQWDSNYGYTF.

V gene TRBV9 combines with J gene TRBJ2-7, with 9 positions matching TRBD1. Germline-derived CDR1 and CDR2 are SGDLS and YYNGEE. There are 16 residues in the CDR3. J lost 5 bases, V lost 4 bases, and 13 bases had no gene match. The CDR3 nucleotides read TGTGCCAGCAGCTCGCTCGACGGACAGGGGAACCACGAGCAGTACTTC. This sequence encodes CASSSLDGQGNHEQYF.

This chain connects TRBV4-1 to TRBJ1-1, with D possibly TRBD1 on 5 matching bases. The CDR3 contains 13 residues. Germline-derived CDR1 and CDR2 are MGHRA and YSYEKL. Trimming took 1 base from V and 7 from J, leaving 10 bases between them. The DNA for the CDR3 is TGCGCCAGCAGCCAAGGGCGGACAATTGAAGCTTTCTTT. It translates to CASSQGRTIEAFF.

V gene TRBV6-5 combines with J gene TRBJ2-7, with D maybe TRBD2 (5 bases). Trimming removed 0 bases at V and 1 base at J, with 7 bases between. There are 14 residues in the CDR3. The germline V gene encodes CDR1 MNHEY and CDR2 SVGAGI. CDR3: CASSYSGLSYEQYF. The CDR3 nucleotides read TGTGCCAGCAGTTACTCAGGACTGTCCTACGAGCAGTACTTC.